The TCR beta chain under discussion was sequenced for a study of T-cell reconstitution after alpha-beta-depleted transplantation in children (dated by TCRdb to 2016 to 2018). Regarding the complete study: Using TCR repertoire profiling, the study followed T-cell immune reconstitution in a quantitative way in children after TCRalphabeta/CD19-depleted allogeneic hematopoietic cell transplantation.

Trimming removed 6 bases from V and 3 bases from J, leaving 30 bases between the germline ends. The germline V gene gives CDR1 as MDHEN and CDR2 as SYDVKM. The CDR3 runs 19 amino acids, cysteine and valine included. Only the CDR3 part of the read is kept: 57 bases, read in frame from the first base. The library came from PCR. Sequenced using an Illumina HiSeq 2500. To normalize quantification of the TCRbeta repertoire, the TCR libraries were built with molecular barcoding that relied on unique molecular identifiers. Clones were called with MiXCR by TCRdb after fastp trimmed the public reads at Q25, and only in-frame beta chains were retained. Rows with one shared CDR3 protein collapse into an entry with the most common genes and DNA. The sample table lists about 360,000 distinct CDR3 sequences, roughly 15% of them with a count of one. 4.3% of the sample lies in the top ten. Comment on this clonotype: The antigen this receptor binds is unknown. No quality values exist for individual bases; no much larger clone is one base distant.

The rearrangement joined TRBV28 to TRBJ2-7, with a weak D call of TRBD1 (6 bases match). The receptor comes from a human donor who donated a stem cell graft to a child with Fanconi anemia. The material sequenced was PBMCs, taken from the stem cell graft. CDR3 protein: CASSLYHQERGTLLYEQYV. The nucleotides are TGTGCCAGCAGCCTATACCACCAAGAAAGGGGGACACTTCTCTACGAGCAGTACGTC.